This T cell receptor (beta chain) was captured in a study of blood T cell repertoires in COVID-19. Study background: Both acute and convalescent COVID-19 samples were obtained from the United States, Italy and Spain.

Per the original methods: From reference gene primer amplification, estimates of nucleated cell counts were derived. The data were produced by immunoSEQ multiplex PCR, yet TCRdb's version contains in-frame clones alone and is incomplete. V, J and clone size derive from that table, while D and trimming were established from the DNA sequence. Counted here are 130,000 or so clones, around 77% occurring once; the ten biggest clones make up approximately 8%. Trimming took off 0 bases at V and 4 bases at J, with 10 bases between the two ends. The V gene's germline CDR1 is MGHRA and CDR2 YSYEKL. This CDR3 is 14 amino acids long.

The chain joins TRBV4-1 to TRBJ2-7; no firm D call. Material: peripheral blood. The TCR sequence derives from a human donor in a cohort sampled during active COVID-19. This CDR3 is CASSQDPRGYEQYF. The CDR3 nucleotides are TGCGCCAGCAGCCAAGATCCCAGAGGTTACGAGCAGTACTTC.